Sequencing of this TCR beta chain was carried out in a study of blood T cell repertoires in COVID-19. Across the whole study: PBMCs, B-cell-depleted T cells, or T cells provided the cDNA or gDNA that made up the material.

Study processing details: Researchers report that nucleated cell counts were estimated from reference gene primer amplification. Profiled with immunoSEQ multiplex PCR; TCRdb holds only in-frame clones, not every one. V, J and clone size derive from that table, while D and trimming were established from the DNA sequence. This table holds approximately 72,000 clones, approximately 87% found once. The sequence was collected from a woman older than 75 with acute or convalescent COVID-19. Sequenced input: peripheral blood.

The CDR3 protein is CASSPASGGTGTGELFF. CDR3 coding DNA: TGCGCCAGCAGCCCGGCCAGCGGGGGCACCGGGACCGGGGAGCTGTTTTTT. The rearrangement links TRBV5-1 to TRBJ2-2, with 8 bases fitting TRBD2. The CDR3 runs 17 residues. V was clipped by 4 bases and J by 5 bases; unmatched bases: 13. Germline assignment: CDR1 SGHRS and CDR2 YFSETQ.